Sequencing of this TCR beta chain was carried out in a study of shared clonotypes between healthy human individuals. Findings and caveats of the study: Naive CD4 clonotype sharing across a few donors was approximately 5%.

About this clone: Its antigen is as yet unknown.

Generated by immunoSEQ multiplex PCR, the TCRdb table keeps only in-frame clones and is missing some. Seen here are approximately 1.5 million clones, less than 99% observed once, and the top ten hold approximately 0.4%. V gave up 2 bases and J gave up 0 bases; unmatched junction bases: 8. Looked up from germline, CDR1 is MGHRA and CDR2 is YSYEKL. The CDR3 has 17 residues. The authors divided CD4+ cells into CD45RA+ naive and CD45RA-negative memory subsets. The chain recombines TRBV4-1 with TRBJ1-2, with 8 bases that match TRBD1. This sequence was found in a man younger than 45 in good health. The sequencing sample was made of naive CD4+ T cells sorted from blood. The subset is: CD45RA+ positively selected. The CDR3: CASSQSAGQASNYGYTF. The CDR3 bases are TGCGCCAGCAGCCAATCGGCGGGACAGGCGTCTAACTATGGCTACACCTTC.